The clone carrying this T cell receptor (beta chain) appeared many times. What it recognizes is unknown. V lost 6 bases, J lost 6 bases, and 11 bases lay in between. CDR1 MGHDK and CDR2 SYGVNS come from the germline V gene. There are 12 residues in the CDR3. This sample was taken from a study of T cell repertoires in cytomegalovirus infection. Turning to the study itself: It can be stated that public TCR beta signatures indicated CMV infection as well as a matching HLA type. Study-level results: Frequencies of public TCR beta families were cumulated, and this identified carriers of CMV plus the relevant HLA.

One entry per CDR3 protein, called by TCRdb with MiXCR from the reads. The sample has some 700,000 distinct CDR3 sequences; less than 40% are singletons. The chain uses TRBV25-1 and TRBJ1-2, with D maybe TRBD1 (6 bases). Material for sequencing was PBMCs. The sequence was collected from a human donor in good health (CMV status not recorded). Some clones in this sample may be carry-over from other donors' samples. The CDR3 DNA reads as TGTGCCAGCAGCAGGGGCAGGGATGGCTACACCTTC. Residues: CASSRGRDGYTF.